Presented here are 2 T cell receptor beta chains from one specimen sequenced in a study of a mutant IDH1 vaccine in newly diagnosed glioma. Profiling relied on immunoSEQ multiplex PCR, and the TCRdb table lists in-frame clones only, not all of them. The data contain approximately 28,000 clones, 65% to 85% of them seen just once; the ten biggest clones take up approximately 8%. Antigen specificity for these receptors is unknown. The time point denotes: week 23, last vaccination. Vaccinated patients received 300 ug of mutant IDH1 20-mer peptide per dose, with topical imiquimod. Sequencing used PBMCs, obtained from a glioma patient whose treatment included an IDH1 peptide vaccine. All receptors come from a woman aged 18-30 years with glioma.

The J gene is TRBJ2-6, the V gene TRBV21-1; the table gives TRBD2 as D, unverified against the DNA. TRBV21-1 is given as a pseudogene. The CDR3 spans 17 residues. CDR3 nucleotides: TGTGCCAGCAGCAGCCTGGACTCAAGCTCTGGGGCCAACGTCCTGACTTTC. It encodes CASSSLDSSSGANVLTF.

The rearrangement links TRBV4-2 to TRBJ2-1; 14 bases map to TRBD2. Germline V gives CDR1 LGHNA, CDR2 YNFKEQ. There are 21 residues in the CDR3. J gave up 10 bases and V 4 bases, and 24 bases lay outside the gene matches. For the CDR3, the DNA is TGTGCCAGCAGCCGACAGGGGCCGACCGGGACTAGCGGGAGCTACCCGTCAGAGCAGTTCTTC. This sequence encodes CASSRQGPTGTSGSYPSEQFF.